Listed here are 3 T cell receptor beta chains from one sample, sequenced in a study of T cell repertoires in cytomegalovirus infection. TCRdb reprocessed the reads with MiXCR, giving one entry per CDR3 protein. The sample lists roughly 500,000 distinct CDR3 sequences, approximately 15% occurring once. The sample consisted of CD8+ T cells from PBMCs. Every receptor here comes from a human donor in good health (CMV status not recorded). Some clones in this sample may be carry-over from other donors' samples.

There are a few counts of this clonotype. The V call is TRBV5-6, the J call TRBJ2-2, with 10 bases fitting TRBD1. CDR1 and CDR2 (germline): SGHDT, YYEEEE. J lost 6 bases, V lost 2 bases, and 1 base had no gene match. The CDR3 extends over 14 amino acids. The CDR3 here is CASSFGTGAGELFF. CDR3 sequence (DNA): TGTGCCAGCAGCTTCGGGACAGGGGCCGGGGAGCTGTTTTTT.

This clonotype was recorded many times. The chain combines TRBV7-6 with TRBJ1-1; TRBD1 aligns across 8 bases. The CDR3 covers 16 residues. J was trimmed by 2 bases and V by 1 base; bases with no gene match: 6. Germline V gives CDR1 SGHVS, CDR2 FNYEAQ. Written as DNA, the CDR3 is TGTGCCAGCAGCTTAGGGCGGACAGGGTCCAACACTGAAGCTTTCTTT. Protein product: CASSLGRTGSNTEAFF.

This clonotype occurred many times. The gene calls are TRBV4-1 and TRBJ2-7, with D perhaps given as TRBD1 or TRBD2 (5 bases each). The length of the CDR3 is 15 residues. V shed 1 base and J shed 4 bases, with 14 bases lying between them. The germline V gene encodes CDR1 MGHRA and CDR2 YSYEKL. The CDR3 DNA follows: TGCGCCAGCAGCCAAGGGTTCATGGGGGAATACGAGCAGTACTTC. Amino acids: CASSQGFMGEYEQYF.